Listed below are T cell receptor beta chains from one sample, sequenced in a study of identical twins. TCRdb used MiXCR to reprocess the 5' RACE reads, holding one entry per CDR3 protein. The table records about 690,000 distinct CDR3 sequences, roughly 6% of them present only once. Material: naive T cells sorted from blood. The receptor source for this set is a man between 18 and 29 years old in good health. The CDR3 runs from the conserved cysteine through the conserved F or W. The order of the fields is V gene, J gene, D gene, clone size, CDR3 protein, CDR3 DNA. D genes are given only for firm matches. Some rows have no size entry. The others give once, few or many, or a class for an expanded clone.

TRBV24-1	TRBJ2-5	.	few	CATSVPGRETQYF	TGTGCCACCAGTGTTCCGGGAAGGGAGACCCAGTACTTC
TRBV20-1	TRBJ2-5	TRBD2	few	CSARDLEREGGETQYF	TGCAGTGCTAGAGATCTCGAGCGGGAGGGAGGGGAGACCCAGTACTTC
TRBV9	TRBJ2-1	.	many	CASSVAGTYNEQFF	TGTGCCAGCAGCGTAGCGGGAACCTACAATGAGCAGTTCTTC
TRBV11-2	TRBJ2-1	TRBD2	many	CASSLVESGSRSEQFF	TGTGCCAGCAGCTTAGTGGAGAGCGGGAGTCGATCCGAGCAGTTCTTC
TRBV10-3	TRBJ2-1	TRBD2	many	CAISERETSGNNEQFF	TGTGCCATCAGTGAGAGGGAAACTAGCGGAAACAATGAGCAGTTCTTC
TRBV24-1	TRBJ1-5	.	many	CATSGTGEQPQHF	TGTGCCACCAGTGGGACGGGGGAACAGCCCCAGCATTTT
TRBV4-3	TRBJ2-4	.	many	CASSRQDSRWRYQKNIQYF	TGCGCCAGCAGCCGGCAGGACAGTCGGTGGAGATATCAGAAAAACATTCAGTACTTC
TRBV20-1	TRBJ2-1	.	few	CSALEIPPNEQFF	TGCAGTGCCCTAGAGATACCTCCCAATGAGCAGTTCTTC
TRBV15	TRBJ1-5	.	many	CATSRDTARDTPQHF	TGTGCCACCAGCAGAGATACCGCACGGGATACGCCCCAGCATTTT
TRBV7-9	TRBJ2-7	.	few	CASSLESPARARYEQYF	TGTGCCAGCAGCTTAGAATCGCCGGCCAGGGCGCGCTACGAGCAGTACTTC
TRBV4-2	TRBJ2-1	TRBD2	few	CASSQVSSGSYNEQFF	TGTGCCAGCAGCCAAGTGTCTAGCGGGAGTTACAATGAGCAGTTCTTC
TRBV6-4	TRBJ1-1	.	many	CASSDSGMNTEAFF	TGTGCCAGCAGTGACTCGGGTATGAACACTGAAGCTTTCTTT
TRBV12-3/TRBV12-4	TRBJ1-5	.	many	CASSRLVSDSNQPQHF	TGTGCCAGCAGTCGCCTTGTTTCCGATAGCAATCAGCCCCAGCATTTT
TRBV12-3/TRBV12-4	TRBJ2-7	.	few	CASRVQGPYEQYF	TGTGCCAGCAGAGTACAGGGTCCCTACGAGCAGTACTTC
TRBV5-1	TRBJ1-2	.	few	CASSSAEGSGYGYTF	TGCGCCAGCAGCTCCGCCGAGGGGTCTGGCTATGGCTACACCTTC
TRBV20-1	TRBJ1-1	.	many	CSALVGGTEAFF	TGCAGTGCCCTAGTAGGGGGCACTGAAGCTTTCTTT
TRBV12-3/TRBV12-4	TRBJ1-1	TRBD1	many	CASSLNKGATEAFF	TGTGCCAGCAGTTTAAATAAGGGGGCCACTGAAGCTTTCTTT
TRBV30	TRBJ2-3	TRBD1	.	CAWSVGQGVDTQYF	TGTGCCTGGAGTGTTGGACAGGGAGTAGATACGCAGTATTTT
TRBV5-1	TRBJ2-1	TRBD2	few	CASSGKGFGLAGNEQFF	TGCGCCAGCAGCGGCAAGGGATTCGGTCTAGCGGGTAATGAGCAGTTCTTC
TRBV27	TRBJ2-1	.	.	CASRHSGSSYNEQFF	TGTGCCAGCAGACACTCAGGGAGCTCCTACAATGAGCAGTTCTTC
TRBV7-9	TRBJ2-2	.	many	CASSFEDNTGELFF	TGTGCCAGCAGCTTTGAGGACAACACCGGGGAGCTGTTTTTT
TRBV15	TRBJ2-5	.	many	CATSRDTWSEETQYF	TGTGCCACCAGCAGAGATACTTGGTCGGAAGAGACCCAGTACTTC
TRBV12-3/TRBV12-4	TRBJ1-5	.	many	CASTWGAGNQPQHF	TGTGCCAGCACCTGGGGGGCAGGCAATCAGCCCCAGCATTTT
TRBV25-1	TRBJ1-2	TRBD1	many	CASSEEDRGRPGYTF	TGTGCCAGCAGTGAAGAGGACAGGGGGCGTCCAGGATACACCTTC
TRBV7-9	TRBJ2-7	TRBD1	few	CASSINRGQGSYEQYF	TGTGCCAGCAGCATTAACAGGGGGCAAGGCTCCTACGAGCAGTACTTC
TRBV18	TRBJ1-1	TRBD1	.	CASSPGTGRREAFF	TGTGCCAGCTCACCAGGGACAGGGCGGAGGGAAGCTTTCTTT
TRBV4-1	TRBJ2-1	.	few	CASSQEKKADNEQFF	TGCGCCAGCAGCCAAGAAAAAAAAGCCGACAATGAGCAGTTCTTC
TRBV10-3	TRBJ2-7	.	few	CAISEGFEQYF	TGTGCCATCAGTGAAGGATTCGAGCAGTACTTC
TRBV30	TRBJ2-7	.	.	CAWSDLGGSSYEQYF	TGTGCCTGGAGCGATTTGGGGGGCTCGTCCTACGAGCAGTACTTC
TRBV11-2	TRBJ2-5	.	few	CASSLVSGKGTQYF	TGTGCCAGCAGCTTAGTATCGGGGAAGGGGACCCAGTACTTC
TRBV7-9	TRBJ2-7	TRBD1	many	CASSPRQGTYEQYF	TGTGCCAGCAGCCCCAGACAGGGGACCTACGAGCAGTACTTC
TRBV7-9	TRBJ2-3	.	few	CASSNRDLVLRTQYF	TGTGCCAGCAGCAACCGGGACCTCGTCCTTCGTACGCAGTATTTT
TRBV6-2/TRBV6-3	TRBJ2-1	.	many	CASSYTGSSYNEQFF	TGTGCCAGCAGTTACACGGGGAGCTCCTACAATGAGCAGTTCTTC
TRBV7-8	TRBJ2-1	.	.	CASSLDLLTYNEQFF	TGTGCCAGCAGCTTAGATTTGCTGACCTACAATGAGCAGTTCTTC
TRBV5-1	TRBJ2-1	TRBD2	many	CASSSGTSGEQFF	TGCGCCAGCAGCTCAGGGACTAGCGGGGAGCAGTTCTTC
TRBV4-3	TRBJ2-5	TRBD1	many	CASSQDGGQGSETQYF	TGCGCCAGCAGCCAAGATGGGGGACAGGGGAGTGAGACCCAGTACTTC
TRBV12-3/TRBV12-4	TRBJ2-5	TRBD2	many	CASSFLQGIAGGGTQYF	TGTGCCAGCAGTTTCCTTCAGGGGATAGCGGGAGGGGGAACCCAGTACTTC
TRBV21-1	TRBJ1-2	.	.	CASSKRRSLGYGYTF	TGTGCCAGCAGCAAAAGGCGGAGTTTGGGCTATGGCTACACCTTC
TRBV7-9	TRBJ1-1	.	many	CASSLGTGTNTEAFF	TGTGCCAGCAGCTTAGGGACCGGGACGAACACTGAAGCTTTCTTT
TRBV29-1	TRBJ2-1	.	many	CSVGNRQFF	TGCAGCGTCGGGAACCGTCAGTTCTTC
TRBV20-1	TRBJ1-4	.	few	CSARRAEGKLFF	TGCAGTGCTAGAAGGGCAGAAGGAAAACTGTTTTTT
TRBV6-1	TRBJ2-3	TRBD2	.	CASSQTSGNADTQYF	TGTGCCAGCAGTCAGACTAGCGGGAACGCAGATACGCAGTATTTT
TRBV4-1	TRBJ1-5	.	many	CASSQEGGQNDQPQHF	TGCGCCAGCAGCCAAGAAGGGGGGCAGAACGATCAACCCCAGCATTTT
TRBV25-1	TRBJ1-4	.	.	CASSESVRGGVDEKLFF	TGTGCCAGCAGTGAATCTGTACGGGGAGGCGTAGATGAAAAACTGTTTTTT
TRBV28	TRBJ1-2	TRBD1	once	CASRGTGFDYGYTF	TGTGCCAGCAGAGGGACAGGCTTTGACTATGGCTACACCTTC
TRBV21-1	TRBJ1-3	.	many	CASSKVRRIPGNTIYF	TGTGCCAGCAGCAAAGTACGACGGATTCCTGGAAACACCATATATTTT
TRBV28	TRBJ2-2	.	.	CASSLSAGNTGELFF	TGTGCCAGCAGTTTATCGGCAGGAAACACCGGGGAGCTGTTTTTT